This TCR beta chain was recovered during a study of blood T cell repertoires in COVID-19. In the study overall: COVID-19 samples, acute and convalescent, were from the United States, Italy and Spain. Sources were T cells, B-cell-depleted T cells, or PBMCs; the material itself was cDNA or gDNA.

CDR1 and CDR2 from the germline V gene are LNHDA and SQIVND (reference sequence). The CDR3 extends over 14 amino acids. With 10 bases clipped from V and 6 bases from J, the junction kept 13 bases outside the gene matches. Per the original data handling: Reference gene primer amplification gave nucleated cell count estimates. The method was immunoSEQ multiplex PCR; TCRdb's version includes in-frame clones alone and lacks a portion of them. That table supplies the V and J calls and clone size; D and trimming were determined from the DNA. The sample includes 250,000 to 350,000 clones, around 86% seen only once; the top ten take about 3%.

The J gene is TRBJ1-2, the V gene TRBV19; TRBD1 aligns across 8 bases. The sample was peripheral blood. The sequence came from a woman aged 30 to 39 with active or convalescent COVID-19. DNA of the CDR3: TGTGCCACCACCTTGTGGACAGGGAGGGATGGCTACACCTTC. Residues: CATTLWTGRDGYTF. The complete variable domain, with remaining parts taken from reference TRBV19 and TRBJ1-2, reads DGGITQSPKYLFRKEGQNVTLSCEQNLNHDAMYWYRQDPGQGLRLIYYSQIVNDFQKGDIAEGYSVSREKKESFPLTVTSAQKNPTAFYLCATTLWTGRDGYTFGSGTRLTVV.